This entry lists 16 T cell receptor beta chains sequenced from one sample in a study of blood T cell repertoires in COVID-19. Method: immunoSEQ multiplex PCR; TCRdb's copy keeps in-frame clones and lacks some. This sample has tens of thousands of clones, with 82% found just once. Sequencing was performed on peripheral blood. Receptors originate from a human donor in a cohort sampled during active COVID-19.

This chain links TRBV6-5 with TRBJ2-7, with 8 bases aligning to TRBD1. The V segment lost 8 bases and the J segment 6 bases; nucleotides outside the gene matches: 6. This CDR3 has 12 amino acids. Germline assignment: CDR1 MNHEY and CDR2 SVGAGI. This chain's CDR3 is CASSDRVGEQYF. DNA of the CDR3: TGTGCCAGCTCGGACAGGGTGGGCGAGCAGTACTTC.

Note on this clone: An end of the junction does not agree with germline; a read error may underlie this. The rearrangement links TRBV5-1 to TRBJ2-7; 8 positions match TRBD1. The CDR3 contains 13 residues. Germline assignment: CDR1 SGHRS and CDR2 YFSETQ. Written as DNA, the CDR3 is TGCGCCAGCAGCTGGAGGACAGGGCCCCCTGTTTTGTTC. Protein product: CASSWRTGPPVLF.

The chain links TRBV12-3 or TRBV12-4 to TRBJ2-7; 10 nucleotides line up with TRBD1. After removal of 4 bases from V and 6 bases from J, the junction contained 0 bases not matched to a gene. The CDR3 sequence is 12 residues long. CDR3 in DNA: TGTGCCAGCAGTTGGACAGGGGGCGAGCAGTACTTC. It codes for CASSWTGGEQYF.

The chain links TRBV11-2 to TRBJ2-3, with a weak D call TRBD2 (7 bases). The germline V and J ends were trimmed by 4 bases and 5 bases, with 16 bases remaining between them. The CDR3 extends over 15 amino acids. Germline CDR1 and CDR2: SGHAT and FQNNGV. DNA for the CDR3: TGTGCCAGCAGCTGGTGGGGGGGGGCGCGAGATACGCAGTATTTT. Protein: CASSWWGGARDTQYF. Full variable domain (remainder filled in from reference TRBV11-2 and TRBJ2-3): EAGVAQSPRYKIIEKRQSVAFWCNPISGHATLYWYQQILGQGPKLLIQFQNNGVVDDSQLPKDRFSAERLKGVDSTLKIQPAKLEDSAVYLCASSWWGGARDTQYFGPGTRLTVL.

The V and J genes are TRBV6-2 or TRBV6-3 and TRBJ2-1, with D possibly TRBD2 on 6 matching bases. The germline V gene encodes CDR1 MNHEY and CDR2 SVGEGT. Trimming took 6 bases from V and 6 from J, leaving 12 bases between them. The CDR3 extends over 13 amino acids. This CDR3 reads CASSILEGNEQFF. As DNA, the CDR3 is TGTGCCAGCAGCATCCTGGAGGGCAATGAGCAGTTCTTC.

The rearrangement joins TRBV18 to TRBJ1-3; D is perhaps TRBD1 (6 bases). V gave up 5 bases and J gave up 0 bases, with 14 bases separating them. Germline CDR1 is KGHSH and CDR2 is LQKENI. This CDR3 has 16 amino acids. The CDR3 spells CASSLDSPASGNTIYF. CDR3 bases: TGTGCCAGCTCATTGGACAGTCCTGCCTCTGGAAACACCATATATTTT. The complete variable domain, with remaining parts taken from reference TRBV18 and TRBJ1-3, reads NAGVMQNPRHLVRRRGQEARLRCSPMKGHSHVYWYRQLPEEGLKFMVYLQKENIIDESGMPKERFSAEFPKEGPSILRIQQVVRGDSAAYFCASSLDSPASGNTIYFGEGSWLTVV.

The chain couples TRBV25-1 to TRBJ2-1, with TRBD2 matching over 9 bases. The CDR3 sequence is 16 residues long. With 3 bases clipped from V and 2 bases from J, the junction kept 5 bases outside the gene matches. Per the germline V gene, CDR1 is MGHDK and CDR2 is SYGVNS. As DNA, the CDR3 is TGTGCCAGCAGTGAGCACGGCGGGGGGGCCTACAATGAGCAGTTCTTC. This codes for CASSEHGGGAYNEQFF.

The chain employs TRBV30 and TRBJ1-6; 7 nucleotides agree with TRBD1. This CDR3 has 16 amino acids. Germline-derived CDR1 and CDR2 are GTSNPN and SVGIG (reference sequence). The V segment lost 0 bases and the J segment 4 bases; nucleotides outside the gene matches: 6. CDR3 DNA sequence: TGTGCCTGGAGTGTACGGGGACAGCCTTATAATTCACCCCTCCACTTT. Its protein is CAWSVRGQPYNSPLHF.

The chain couples TRBV29-1 to TRBJ1-2; tentatively, D is TRBD1 (6 bases). The germline gives CDR1 SQVTM, CDR2 ANQGSEA. The length of the CDR3 is 15 residues. Trimming took 3 bases from V and 9 from J, leaving 23 bases between them. The DNA for the CDR3 is TGCAGCGTTGAGTCCCAGGGGAACTTGGACGGACGCTACACCTTC. Its translation is CSVESQGNLDGRYTF.

The J gene is TRBJ2-7, the V gene TRBV28; the match to TRBD1 covers 7 bases. CDR1 MDHEN and CDR2 SYDVKM come from the germline V gene. V lost 5 bases to trimming and J lost 5 bases; unmatched junction nucleotides: 6. There are 13 residues in the CDR3. The chain's CDR3 is CASSPGQHDEQYF. CDR3 nucleotide sequence: TGTGCCAGCAGTCCGGGACAGCACGACGAGCAGTACTTC.

This clone was recorded only once. The V call is TRBV5-1, the J call TRBJ1-2; the D gene is possibly TRBD1 (5 bases). CDR1 and CDR2 from the germline V gene are SGHRS and YFSETQ. The CDR3 sequence is 14 residues long. The V gene lost 0 bases and the J gene lost 2 bases, with 8 bases spanning the gap. CDR3 bases: TGCGCCAGCAGCTTGGGGGCAGGGAACTATGGCTACACCTTC. Protein: CASSLGAGNYGYTF. The full variable domain, rest sourced from reference TRBV5-1 and TRBJ1-2, is KAGVTQTPRYLIKTRGQQVTLSCSPISGHRSVSWYQQTPGQGLQFLFEYFSETQRNKGNFPGRFSGRQFSNSRSEMNVSTLELGDSALYLCASSLGAGNYGYTFGSGTRLTVV.

The chain is built from TRBV4-1 and TRBJ2-2; 9 bases are a match to TRBD2. The CDR3 contains 18 residues. Looked up from germline, CDR1 is MGHRA and CDR2 is YSYEKL. Trimming took 6 bases from V and 0 from J; bases not matched to a gene: 11. The DNA for the CDR3 is TGCGCCAGCAGTCCCCAGGTTAGCGGGGGCCCGAACACCGGGGAGCTGTTTTTT. Translated, it gives CASSPQVSGGPNTGELFF.

The chain couples TRBV7-8 to TRBJ1-6, with D possibly matching TRBD1 (6 bases). CDR3 length equals 16 residues. Trimming stripped 3 bases from V and 3 bases from J, with 12 bases between. The germline V gene encodes CDR1 SGHVS and CDR2 FQNEAQ. CDR3 DNA: TGTGCCAGCAGCTTTTCTGACAGGCTCTATAATTCACCCCTCCACTTT. Amino acids: CASSFSDRLYNSPLHF. Filled out from reference TRBV7-8 and TRBJ1-6, the complete variable domain reads GAGVSQSPRYKVAKRGQDVALRCDPISGHVSLFWYQQALGQGPEFLTYFQNEAQLDKSGLPSDRFFAERPEGSVSTLKIQRTQQEDSAVYLCASSFSDRLYNSPLHFGNGTRLTVT.

This clone was observed a single time. The chain employs TRBV7-8 and TRBJ2-5; TRBD2 might be the D (5 bases). V lost 5 bases and J 1 base, leaving 11 bases between the germline ends. Per the germline V gene, CDR1 is SGHVS and CDR2 is FQNEAQ. The CDR3 is 14 residues long. The CDR3 coding sequence is TGTGCCAGCAGCCCTCGGACTCTCCAAGAGACCCAGTACTTC. Residues: CASSPRTLQETQYF.

This chain connects TRBV25-1 to TRBJ2-7; D is perhaps TRBD1 (5 bases). Per the germline V gene, CDR1 is MGHDK and CDR2 is SYGVNS. The CDR3 spans 14 residues. Trimming pared 3 bases from V and 2 bases from J, leaving 11 bases between. Here the CDR3 reads CASSERTSPYEQYF. CDR3 DNA sequence: TGTGCCAGCAGTGAGCGGACAAGTCCCTACGAGCAGTACTTC.

The J gene is TRBJ2-7, the V gene TRBV11-2, with 9 bases matching TRBD1. Germline values: CDR1 SGHAT, CDR2 FQNNGV. The CDR3 is 15 residues long. V was clipped by 5 bases and J by 6 bases; unmatched bases: 11. CDR3: CASSLNLQGQGEQYF. DNA of the CDR3: TGTGCCAGCAGCCTTAACCTACAGGGACAGGGCGAGCAGTACTTC. The full variable domain, with the rest looked up from reference TRBV11-2 and TRBJ2-7, is EAGVAQSPRYKIIEKRQSVAFWCNPISGHATLYWYQQILGQGPKLLIQFQNNGVVDDSQLPKDRFSAERLKGVDSTLKIQPAKLEDSAVYLCASSLNLQGQGEQYFGPGTRLTVT.